A single sample is the source of the 21 T cell receptor beta chains below, sequenced in a study of T cells after yellow fever vaccination. In TCRdb, the 5' RACE reads were re-called with MiXCR into one record per CDR3 protein. The sample contains 280,000 or so distinct CDR3 sequences, approximately 10% of which appear only once. The material sequenced was CD4+ T cells sorted from PBMCs, taken 5 days after the yellow fever booster vaccination. The receptors here all came from a man aged 18 to 35 who received the YFV17D yellow fever vaccine.

This clonotype has more than one count but fewer than ten. V gene TRBV5-5 combines with J gene TRBJ1-1, with D perhaps matching TRBD1 (6 bases). CDR3 size: 14 residues. Germline CDR1 reads SGHKS; CDR2 reads YYEKEE (reference sequence). Trimming stripped 5 bases from V and 1 base from J, with 12 bases between. CDR3 sequence reads: CASRRLQGNTEAFF. In DNA, the CDR3 is TGTGCCAGCAGGAGACTACAGGGGAACACTGAAGCTTTCTTT.

V usage is TRBV20-1 and J usage is TRBJ2-2; the D is unclear. Germline-derived CDR1 and CDR2 are DFQATT and SNEGSKA (reference sequence). This CDR3 has 13 residues. The germline V and J ends were trimmed by 4 bases and 2 bases, with 8 bases remaining between them. CDR3 loop: CSATPHNTGELFF. CDR3 in DNA: TGCAGTGCTACCCCCCATAACACCGGGGAGCTGTTTTTT.

The sample holds a few counts of this clonotype. The chain employs TRBV28 and TRBJ1-1; perhaps TRBD1 as D (5 bases). V was shortened by 8 bases and J by 1 base, with 17 bases between the two germline ends. The CDR3 is 15 residues long. Per the germline V gene, CDR1 is MDHEN and CDR2 is SYDVKM. In nucleotides, the CDR3 is TGTGCCAGCCTGGGGCCCAGGCAGGGGAACACTGAAGCTTTCTTT. It yields the protein CASLGPRQGNTEAFF.

In its sample, this clonotype was seen a few times. This chain joins TRBV4-1 and TRBJ2-7; tentatively, D is TRBD2 (6 bases). The CDR3 consists of 16 residues. Trimming cost V 0 bases and J 6 bases, with 18 bases left between them. Germline assignment: CDR1 MGHRA and CDR2 YSYEKL. The CDR3 sequence: CASSQERGGADLEQYF. CDR3 sequence (DNA): TGCGCCAGCAGCCAAGAGAGAGGCGGGGCGGACCTCGAGCAGTACTTC.

Ten or more counts support this clonotype. The chain carries TRBV6-6 and TRBJ2-1, with TRBD2 matching over 8 bases. J gave up 5 bases and V 6 bases, and 6 bases lay outside the gene matches. The CDR3 is 14 amino acids. CDR1 is MNHNY and CDR2 is SVGAGI in the germline V gene (reference sequence). The CDR3 region is CASSPGGRNNEQFF. CDR3 DNA sequence: TGTGCCAGCAGCCCGGGGGGGAGAAACAATGAGCAGTTCTTC.

This clonotype was seen more than once but under ten times. This chain connects TRBV20-1 to TRBJ1-1, with 9 bases aligning to TRBD1. CDR1 and CDR2 (germline): DFQATT, SNEGSKA (reference sequence). The CDR3 contains 14 residues. The J segment lost 11 bases and the V segment lost 5 bases, leaving 15 bases of the junction unmatched. This CDR3 reads CSAQVRTGVMRAFF. In nucleotides, the CDR3 is TGCAGTGCTCAGGTTCGGACAGGGGTTATGCGGGCTTTCTTT.

This clonotype was counted only a few times. This chain uses TRBV9 with TRBJ1-4; D might be TRBD1 (6 bases). Trimming stripped 4 bases from V and 3 bases from J, with 10 bases between. This CDR3 is 14 amino acids long. Germline V gene sequence: CDR1 SGDLS, CDR2 YYNGEE. The CDR3 loop reads CASSPGAANEKLFF. The CDR3 DNA is TGTGCCAGCAGCCCGGGGGCGGCTAATGAAAAACTGTTTTTT.

Here the CDR3 reads CASSQRGGLNEQFF. In DNA form, the CDR3 reads TGTGCCAGCAGTCAGCGGGGGGGTCTGAATGAGCAGTTCTTC. The chain has TRBV27 and TRBJ2-1; 10 nucleotides agree with TRBD2. Germline lookup yields CDR1 MNHEY and CDR2 SMNVEV (reference sequence). This CDR3 is 14 amino acids long. Losses at the gene ends were 5 bases for V and 7 bases for J; bases not matched to a gene: 5.

The V gene is TRBV7-9, the J gene TRBJ1-4, with D hard to call. The CDR3 covers 15 residues. Germline V CDR1 and CDR2: SEHNR, FQNEAQ (reference sequence). Trimming pared 4 bases from V and 6 bases from J, leaving 15 bases between. The DNA for the CDR3 is TGTGCCAGCAGCTGGACCGGGCCAAGTTATGAAAAACTGTTTTTT. This translates into CASSWTGPSYEKLFF. Drawing the rest from reference TRBV7-9 and TRBJ1-4, the complete variable domain is DTGVSQNPRHKITKRGQNVTFRCDPISEHNRLYWYRQTLGQGPEFLTYFQNEAQLEKSRLLSDRFSAERPKGSFSTLEIQRTEQGDSAMYLCASSWTGPSYEKLFFGSGTQLSVL.

The V call is TRBV3-1, the J call TRBJ2-7; D gene uncertain. V lost 0 bases and J 4 bases, leaving 7 bases between the germline ends. The CDR3 is 13 residues long. Germline lookup yields CDR1 LGHDT and CDR2 YNNKEL (reference sequence). The DNA of the CDR3 is TGTGCCAGCAGCCAAGAAGAGAGTTACGAGCAGTACTTC. Its translation: CASSQEESYEQYF.

This rearrangement joins TRBV7-2 to TRBJ2-7, with D perhaps being TRBD1 or TRBD2 (5 bases each). Trimming took off 0 bases at V and 0 bases at J, with 9 bases between the two ends. Germline-derived CDR1 and CDR2 are SGHTA and FQGNSA. The CDR3 is 15 amino acids. The CDR3, as DNA: TGTGCCAGCAGCTTAGCGGGGGTCGACTCCTACGAGCAGTACGTC. Protein product: CASSLAGVDSYEQYV.

This clonotype was found many times. This chain joins TRBV20-1 and TRBJ2-3; D remains ambiguous. Per germline, CDR1 DFQATT and CDR2 SNEGSKA (reference sequence). The CDR3 loop spans 13 amino acids. This chain's CDR3 is CTLLHESTDTQYF. For the CDR3, the DNA is TGCACCCTCCTCCACGAGAGCACAGATACGCAGTATTTT.

This clonotype has just a few counts. The V and J genes are TRBV9 and TRBJ2-5; TRBD1 aligns across 12 bases. V was clipped by 3 bases and J by 5 bases; unmatched bases: 5. The CDR3 is 15 amino acids. CDR1 is SGDLS and CDR2 is YYNGEE in the germline V gene. The DNA of the CDR3 is TGTGCCAGCAGCGCCGGGACAGGGGGCCTGGAGACCCAGTACTTC. This gives the protein CASSAGTGGLETQYF. The whole variable domain, remainder taken from reference TRBV9 and TRBJ2-5, is DSGVTQTPKHLITATGQRVTLRCSPRSGDLSVYWYQQSLDQGLQFLIQYYNGEERAKGNILERFSAQQFPDLHSELNLSSLELGDSALYFCASSAGTGGLETQYFGPGTRLLVL.

The rearrangement joins TRBV7-2 to TRBJ1-4; D gene uncertain. Germline assignment: CDR1 SGHTA and CDR2 FQGNSA. Trimming removed 0 bases from V and 4 bases from J, with 12 bases in between. The CDR3 covers 16 residues. CDR3 sequence: CASSLAGSGYNEKLFF. CDR3 nucleotides: TGTGCCAGCAGCTTAGCGGGGTCAGGATATAATGAAAAACTGTTTTTT. The complete variable domain, with remaining parts taken from reference TRBV7-2 and TRBJ1-4, reads GAGVSQSPSNKVTEKGKDVELRCDPISGHTALYWYRQSLGQGLEFLIYFQGNSAPDKSGLPSDRFSAERTGGSVSTLTIQRTQQEDSAVYLCASSLAGSGYNEKLFFGSGTQLSVL.

The chain carries TRBV20-1 and TRBJ2-1; a weak D match, TRBD1 (6 bases). The V and J ends lost 6 bases and 6 bases respectively, with 15 bases between them. Germline CDR1 DFQATT, CDR2 SNEGSKA (reference sequence). The CDR3 consists of 13 residues. DNA for the CDR3: TGCAGTGCCCGGGACACCGCAGGCAATGAGCAGTTCTTC. Protein: CSARDTAGNEQFF.

The chain employs TRBV18 and TRBJ2-1, with D tentatively TRBD2 (5 bases). With 5 bases removed from V and 6 bases from J, the gap between germline ends came to 17 bases. Germline V gives CDR1 KGHSH, CDR2 LQKENI. This CDR3 has 15 amino acids. The CDR3 nucleotides read TGTGCCAGCTCAGATCGGACTTCCCGCCGCAATGAGCAGTTCTTC. Residues: CASSDRTSRRNEQFF.

The sample holds a few counts of this clonotype. The chain couples TRBV6-5 to TRBJ1-2; D may be TRBD1 (5 bases). V was trimmed by 2 bases and J by 3 bases, leaving 16 bases between them. CDR3 length equals 16 residues. Germline V gives CDR1 MNHEY, CDR2 SVGAGI. The CDR3 sequence: CASSYAGTQLYYGYTF. CDR3 in DNA: TGTGCCAGCAGTTACGCAGGGACCCAACTTTACTATGGCTACACCTTC.

This clonotype has a handful of counts. The chain recombines TRBV5-1 with TRBJ1-1, with 8 bases that match TRBD1. The germline CDR1 and CDR2 sequences are SGHRS and YFSETQ. This CDR3 comprises 15 residues. V was pared by 2 bases and J by 3 bases, with 6 bases of the junction left unmatched. CDR3 coding DNA: TGCGCCAGCAGCTTCTCGGACAGGGCTCACACTGAAGCTTTCTTT. Protein sequence: CASSFSDRAHTEAFF.

To note about this clonotype: A much larger clone is a single base away; this may be a read error. This chain connects TRBV20-1 to TRBJ2-7; D is tentatively TRBD1 or TRBD2 (6 bases each). The germline CDR1 and CDR2 sequences are DFQATT and SNEGSKA (reference sequence). The CDR3 runs 13 residues. CDR3 region: CSAPKGGSYGQYF. The CDR3 DNA reads TGCAGTGCTCCGAAGGGGGGAAGCTACGGGCAGTACTTC.

The sample holds one count of this clonotype. The rearrangement links TRBV18 to TRBJ1-2; maybe TRBD1 (6 bases). Germline V gene data show CDR1 as KGHSH and CDR2 as LQKENI. This CDR3 is built from 17 residues. V dropped 3 bases and J dropped 0 bases, with 17 bases sitting between them. CDR3 in DNA: TGTGCCAGCTCACCGGTGCCGGACAGCGGATCTAACTATGGCTACACCTTC. Translating gives CASSPVPDSGSNYGYTF.

V and J are TRBV11-2 and TRBJ2-3, with 8 nucleotides matching TRBD2. The CDR3 is 14 residues long. Germline CDR1 and CDR2: SGHAT and FQNNGV. V lost 6 bases to trimming and J lost 5 bases; unmatched junction nucleotides: 7. The CDR3 sequence: CASSFGGAIDTQYF. CDR3 DNA: TGTGCCAGCAGTTTCGGGGGGGCAATAGATACGCAGTATTTT. The full variable domain, in which reference TRBV11-2 and TRBJ2-3 provide the parts outside the CDR3, is EAGVAQSPRYKIIEKRQSVAFWCNPISGHATLYWYQQILGQGPKLLIQFQNNGVVDDSQLPKDRFSAERLKGVDSTLKIQPAKLEDSAVYLCASSFGGAIDTQYFGPGTRLTVL.